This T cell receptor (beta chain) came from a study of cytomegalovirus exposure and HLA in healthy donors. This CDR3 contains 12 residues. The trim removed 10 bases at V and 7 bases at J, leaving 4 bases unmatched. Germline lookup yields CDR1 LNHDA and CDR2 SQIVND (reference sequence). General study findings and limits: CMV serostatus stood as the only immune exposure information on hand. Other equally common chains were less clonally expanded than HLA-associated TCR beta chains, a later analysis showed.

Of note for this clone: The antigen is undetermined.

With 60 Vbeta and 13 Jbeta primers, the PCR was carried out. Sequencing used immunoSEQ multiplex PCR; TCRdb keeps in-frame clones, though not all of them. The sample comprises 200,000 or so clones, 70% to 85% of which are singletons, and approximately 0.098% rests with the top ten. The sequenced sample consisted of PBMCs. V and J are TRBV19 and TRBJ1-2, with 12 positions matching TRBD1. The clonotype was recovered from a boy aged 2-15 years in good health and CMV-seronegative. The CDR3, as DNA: TGTGCCACGGGACAGGGGGCGCTTGGCTACACCTTC. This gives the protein CATGQGALGYTF. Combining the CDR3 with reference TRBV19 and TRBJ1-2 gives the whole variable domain DGGITQSPKYLFRKEGQNVTLSCEQNLNHDAMYWYRQDPGQGLRLIYYSQIVNDFQKGDIAEGYSVSREKKESFPLTVTSAQKNPTAFYLCATGQGALGYTFGSGTRLTVV.